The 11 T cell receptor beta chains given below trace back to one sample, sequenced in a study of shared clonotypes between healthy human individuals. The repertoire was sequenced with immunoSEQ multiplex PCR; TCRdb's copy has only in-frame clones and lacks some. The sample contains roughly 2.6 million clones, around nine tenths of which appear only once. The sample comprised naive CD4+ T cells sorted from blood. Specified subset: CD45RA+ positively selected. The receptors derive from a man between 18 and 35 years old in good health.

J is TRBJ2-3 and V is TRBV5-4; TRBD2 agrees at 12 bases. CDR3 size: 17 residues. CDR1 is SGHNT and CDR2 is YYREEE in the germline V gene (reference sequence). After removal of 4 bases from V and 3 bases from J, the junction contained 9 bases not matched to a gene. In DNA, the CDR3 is TGTGCCAGCAGCCTACAACTAGCGGGGGGCGGGACAGATACGCAGTATTTT. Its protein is CASSLQLAGGGTDTQYF.

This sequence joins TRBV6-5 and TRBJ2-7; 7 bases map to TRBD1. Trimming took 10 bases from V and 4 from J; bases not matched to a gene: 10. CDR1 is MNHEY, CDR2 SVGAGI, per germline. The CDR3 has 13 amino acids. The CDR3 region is CATQTGNSYEQYF. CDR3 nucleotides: TGTGCCACCCAGACAGGGAATTCTTACGAGCAGTACTTC.

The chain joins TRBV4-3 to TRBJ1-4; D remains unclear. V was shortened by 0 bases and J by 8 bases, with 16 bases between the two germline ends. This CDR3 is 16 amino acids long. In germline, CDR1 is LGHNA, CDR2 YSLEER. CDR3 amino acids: CASSQDSRDGVEKLFF. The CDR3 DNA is TGCGCCAGCAGCCAAGATAGTAGGGATGGGGTCGAAAAACTGTTTTTT.

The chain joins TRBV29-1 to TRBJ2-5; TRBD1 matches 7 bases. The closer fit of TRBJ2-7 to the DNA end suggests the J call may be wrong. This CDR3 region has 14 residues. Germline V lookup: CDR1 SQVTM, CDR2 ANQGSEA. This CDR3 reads CSATSGTDFYEQYF. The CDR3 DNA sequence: TGCAGCGCTACTTCAGGGACAGATTTCTACGAGCAGTACTTC.

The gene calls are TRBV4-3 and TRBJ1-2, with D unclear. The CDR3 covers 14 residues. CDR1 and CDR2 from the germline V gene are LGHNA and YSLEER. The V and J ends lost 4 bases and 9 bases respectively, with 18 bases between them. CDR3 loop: CASSPYSSVRSYTF. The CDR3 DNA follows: TGCGCCAGCAGCCCTTACTCGAGCGTGCGGAGCTACACCTTC.

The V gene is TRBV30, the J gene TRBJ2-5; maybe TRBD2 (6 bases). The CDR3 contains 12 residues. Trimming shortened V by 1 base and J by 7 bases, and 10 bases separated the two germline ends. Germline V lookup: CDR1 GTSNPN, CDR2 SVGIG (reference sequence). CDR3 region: CAWSGGDGTQYF. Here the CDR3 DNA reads TGTGCCTGGAGTGGGGGGGATGGGACCCAGTACTTC.

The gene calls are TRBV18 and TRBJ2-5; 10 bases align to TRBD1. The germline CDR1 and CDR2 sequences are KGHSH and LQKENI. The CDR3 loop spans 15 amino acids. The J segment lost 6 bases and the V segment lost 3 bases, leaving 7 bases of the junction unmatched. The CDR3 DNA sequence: TGTGCCAGCTCACCCGGGACAGGGGATTATAAGACCCAGTACTTC. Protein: CASSPGTGDYKTQYF.

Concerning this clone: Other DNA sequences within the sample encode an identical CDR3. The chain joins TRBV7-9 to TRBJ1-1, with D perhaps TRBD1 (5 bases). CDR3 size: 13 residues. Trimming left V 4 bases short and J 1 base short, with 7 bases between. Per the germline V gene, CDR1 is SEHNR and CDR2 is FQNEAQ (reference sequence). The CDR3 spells CASSWGENTEAFF. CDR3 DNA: TGTGCCAGCAGCTGGGGCGAGAACACTGAAGCTTTCTTT.

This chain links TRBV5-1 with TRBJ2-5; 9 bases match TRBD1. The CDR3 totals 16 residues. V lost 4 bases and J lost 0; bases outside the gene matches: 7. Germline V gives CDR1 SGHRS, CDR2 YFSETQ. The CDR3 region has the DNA TGCGCCAGCAGCCGGACAGGGGCTTTGTACCAAGAGACCCAGTACTTC. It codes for CASSRTGALYQETQYF.

In DNA form, the CDR3 reads TGTGCCAGCAGTCCACAGGGACTACACGAGCAGTACTTC. This translates into CASSPQGLHEQYF. This chain connects TRBV6-1 to TRBJ2-7, with D possibly being TRBD2 (7 bases). Trimming removed 5 bases at V and 5 bases at J, with 13 bases between. The CDR3 is made up of 13 amino acids. CDR1 is MNHNS, CDR2 SASEGT, per germline.

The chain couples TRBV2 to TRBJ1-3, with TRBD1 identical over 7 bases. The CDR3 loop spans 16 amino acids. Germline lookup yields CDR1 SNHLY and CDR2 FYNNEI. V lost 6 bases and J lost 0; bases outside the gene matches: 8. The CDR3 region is CASRKDRASSGNTIYF. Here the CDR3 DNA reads TGTGCCAGCAGGAAAGACAGGGCGAGCTCTGGAAACACCATATATTTT.